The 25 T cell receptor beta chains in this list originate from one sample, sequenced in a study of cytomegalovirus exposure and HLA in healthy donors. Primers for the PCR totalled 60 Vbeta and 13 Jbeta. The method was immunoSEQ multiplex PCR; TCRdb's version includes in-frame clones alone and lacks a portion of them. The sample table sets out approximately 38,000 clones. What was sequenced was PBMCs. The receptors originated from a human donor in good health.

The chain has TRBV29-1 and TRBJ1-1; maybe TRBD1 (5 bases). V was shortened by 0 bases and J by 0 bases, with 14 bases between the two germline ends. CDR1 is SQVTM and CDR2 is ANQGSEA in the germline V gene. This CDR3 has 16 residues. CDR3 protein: CSVEDWQRGLNTEAFF. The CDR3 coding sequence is TGCAGCGTTGAAGATTGGCAGCGGGGGTTGAACACTGAAGCTTTCTTT.

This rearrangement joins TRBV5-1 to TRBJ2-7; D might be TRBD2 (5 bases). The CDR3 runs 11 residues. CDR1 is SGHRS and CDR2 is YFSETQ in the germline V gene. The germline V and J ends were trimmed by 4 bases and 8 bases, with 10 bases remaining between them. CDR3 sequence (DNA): TGCGCCAGCAGCCAGGACGGGAAGCAGTACTTC. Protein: CASSQDGKQYF.

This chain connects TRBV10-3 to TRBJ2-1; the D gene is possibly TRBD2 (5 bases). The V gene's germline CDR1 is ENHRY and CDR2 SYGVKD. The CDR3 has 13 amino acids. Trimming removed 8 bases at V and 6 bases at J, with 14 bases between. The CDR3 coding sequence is TGTGCCATCGGAGGTTCTTACAGCAATGAGCAGTTCTTC. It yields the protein CAIGGSYSNEQFF.

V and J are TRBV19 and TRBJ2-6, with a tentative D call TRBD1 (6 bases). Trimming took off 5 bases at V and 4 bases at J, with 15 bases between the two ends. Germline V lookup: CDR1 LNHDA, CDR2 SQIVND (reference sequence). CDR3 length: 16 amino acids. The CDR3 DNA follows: TGTGCCAGTAGTCCGACCCAGGGGCTAGGGGCCAACGTCCTGACTTTC. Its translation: CASSPTQGLGANVLTF.

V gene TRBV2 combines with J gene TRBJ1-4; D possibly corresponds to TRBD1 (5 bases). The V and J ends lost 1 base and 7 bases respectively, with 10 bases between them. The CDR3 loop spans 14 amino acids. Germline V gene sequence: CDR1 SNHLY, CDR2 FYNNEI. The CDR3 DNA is TGTGCCAGCAGTGAAGGGGGGGAGAGTGAAAAACTGTTTTTT. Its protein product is CASSEGGESEKLFF.

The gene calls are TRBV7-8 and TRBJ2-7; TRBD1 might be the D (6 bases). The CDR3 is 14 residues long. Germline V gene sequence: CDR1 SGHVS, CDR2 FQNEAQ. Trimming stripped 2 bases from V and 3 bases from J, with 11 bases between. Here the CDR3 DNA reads TGTGCCAGCAGCTTAACAGGGTTAATCTACGAGCAGTACTTC. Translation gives CASSLTGLIYEQYF.

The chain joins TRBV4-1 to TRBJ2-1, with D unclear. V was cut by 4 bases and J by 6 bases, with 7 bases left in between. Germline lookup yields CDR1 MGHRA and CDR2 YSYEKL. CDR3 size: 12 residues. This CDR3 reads CASSPSLNEQFF. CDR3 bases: TGCGCCAGCAGCCCCTCCCTCAATGAGCAGTTCTTC.

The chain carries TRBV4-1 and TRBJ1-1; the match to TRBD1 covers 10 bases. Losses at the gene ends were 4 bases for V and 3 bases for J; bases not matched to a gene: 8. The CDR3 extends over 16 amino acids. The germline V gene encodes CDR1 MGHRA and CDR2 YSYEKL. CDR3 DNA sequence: TGCGCCAGCAGCCGAGCCGGGACAGGGGTTGACACTGAAGCTTTCTTT. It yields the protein CASSRAGTGVDTEAFF.

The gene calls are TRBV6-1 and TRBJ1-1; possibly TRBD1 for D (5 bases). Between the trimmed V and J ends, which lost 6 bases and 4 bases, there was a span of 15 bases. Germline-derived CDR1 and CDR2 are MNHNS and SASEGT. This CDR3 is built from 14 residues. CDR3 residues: CASRGDPGGTEAFF. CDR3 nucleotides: TGTGCCAGCAGGGGGGACCCGGGGGGCACTGAAGCTTTCTTT.

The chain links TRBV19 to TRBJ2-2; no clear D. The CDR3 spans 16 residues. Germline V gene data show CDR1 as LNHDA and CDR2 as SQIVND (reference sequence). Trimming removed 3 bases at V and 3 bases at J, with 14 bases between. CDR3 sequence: CASSIGTIGYTGELFF. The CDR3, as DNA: TGTGCCAGTAGTATTGGAACCATCGGGTACACCGGGGAGCTGTTTTTT.

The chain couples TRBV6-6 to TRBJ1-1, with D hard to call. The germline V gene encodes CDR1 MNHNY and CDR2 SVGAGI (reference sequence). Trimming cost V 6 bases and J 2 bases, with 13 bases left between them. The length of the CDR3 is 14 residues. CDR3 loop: CASRLLDLNTEAFF. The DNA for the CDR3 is TGTGCCAGCAGACTATTAGACCTCAACACTGAAGCTTTCTTT.

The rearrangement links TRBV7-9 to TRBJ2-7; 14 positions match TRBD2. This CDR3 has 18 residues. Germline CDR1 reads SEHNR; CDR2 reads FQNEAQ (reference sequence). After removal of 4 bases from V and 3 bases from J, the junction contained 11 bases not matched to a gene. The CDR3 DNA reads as TGTGCCAGCAGCTCCCCGGGGACTAGCGGGGGAGATAACTACGAGCAGTACTTC. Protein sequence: CASSSPGTSGGDNYEQYF. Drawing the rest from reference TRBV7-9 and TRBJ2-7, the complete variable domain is DTGVSQNPRHKITKRGQNVTFRCDPISEHNRLYWYRQTLGQGPEFLTYFQNEAQLEKSRLLSDRFSAERPKGSFSTLEIQRTEQGDSAMYLCASSSPGTSGGDNYEQYFGPGTRLTVT.

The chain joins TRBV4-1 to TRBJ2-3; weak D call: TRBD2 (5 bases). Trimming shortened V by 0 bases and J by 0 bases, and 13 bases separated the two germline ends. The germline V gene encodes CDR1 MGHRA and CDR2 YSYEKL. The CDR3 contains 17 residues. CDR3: CASSQDPGLSSTDTQYF. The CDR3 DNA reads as TGCGCCAGCAGCCAAGATCCCGGACTTTCAAGCACAGATACGCAGTATTTT.

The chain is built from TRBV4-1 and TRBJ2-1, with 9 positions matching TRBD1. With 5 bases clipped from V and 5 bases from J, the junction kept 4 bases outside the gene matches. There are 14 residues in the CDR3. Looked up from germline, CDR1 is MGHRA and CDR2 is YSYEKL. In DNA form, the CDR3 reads TGCGCCAGCAGCAGGACAGGGGTCGACAATGAGCAGTTCTTC. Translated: CASSRTGVDNEQFF.

The CDR3 here is CASSLEGTVSGNTIYF. The CDR3 coding sequence is TGTGCCAGCAGCTTAGAAGGGACAGTCTCTGGAAACACCATATATTTT. This chain joins TRBV7-2 and TRBJ1-3; 7 bases line up with TRBD1. This CDR3 is 16 amino acids long. Germline CDR1 and CDR2: SGHTA and FQGNSA. Trimming cost V 1 base and J 0 bases; bases outside gene matches: 3.

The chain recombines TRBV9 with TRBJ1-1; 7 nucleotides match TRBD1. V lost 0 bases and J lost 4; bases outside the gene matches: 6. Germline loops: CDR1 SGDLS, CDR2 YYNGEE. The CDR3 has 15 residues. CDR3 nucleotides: TGTGCCAGCAGCGTAGAGGAGGGGGCGGGCACTGAAGCTTTCTTT. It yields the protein CASSVEEGAGTEAFF. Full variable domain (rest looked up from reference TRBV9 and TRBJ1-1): DSGVTQTPKHLITATGQRVTLRCSPRSGDLSVYWYQQSLDQGLQFLIQYYNGEERAKGNILERFSAQQFPDLHSELNLSSLELGDSALYFCASSVEEGAGTEAFFGQGTRLTVV.

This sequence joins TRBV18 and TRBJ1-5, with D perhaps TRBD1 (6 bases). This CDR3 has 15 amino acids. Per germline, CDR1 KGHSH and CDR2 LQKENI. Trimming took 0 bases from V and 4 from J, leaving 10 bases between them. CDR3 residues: CASSPPGGRNQPQHF. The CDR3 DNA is TGTGCCAGCTCACCACCAGGGGGACGGAATCAGCCCCAGCATTTT.

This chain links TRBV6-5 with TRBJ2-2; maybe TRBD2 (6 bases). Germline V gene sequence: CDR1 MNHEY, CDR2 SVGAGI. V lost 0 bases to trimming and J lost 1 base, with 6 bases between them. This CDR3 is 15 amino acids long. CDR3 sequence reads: CASSYSGGNTGELFF. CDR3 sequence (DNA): TGTGCCAGCAGTTACTCGGGAGGGAACACCGGGGAGCTGTTTTTT.

DNA for the CDR3: TGTGCCAGCAGCTCGGCTGGGTCGGGAGCGGACACTGAAGCTTTCTTT. It yields the protein CASSSAGSGADTEAFF. This chain links TRBV5-6 with TRBJ1-1, with D uncertain. V lost 3 bases and J lost 3, with 18 bases in between. The CDR3 has 16 residues. Germline-derived CDR1 and CDR2 are SGHDT and YYEEEE.

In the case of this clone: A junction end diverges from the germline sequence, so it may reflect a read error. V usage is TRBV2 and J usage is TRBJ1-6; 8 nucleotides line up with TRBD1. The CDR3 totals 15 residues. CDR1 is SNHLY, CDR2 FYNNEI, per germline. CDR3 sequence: CASSFNTGGNSHLHF. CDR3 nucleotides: TGTGCCAGCAGCTTCAATACAGGGGGGAATTCACACCTCCACTTT.

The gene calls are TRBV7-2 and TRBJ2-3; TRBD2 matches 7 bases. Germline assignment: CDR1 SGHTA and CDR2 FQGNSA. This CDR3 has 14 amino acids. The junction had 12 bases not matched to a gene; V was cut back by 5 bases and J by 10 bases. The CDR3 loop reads CASSPGGSTGAQYF. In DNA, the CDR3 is TGTGCCAGCAGCCCCGGGGGGTCGACTGGGGCGCAGTATTTT. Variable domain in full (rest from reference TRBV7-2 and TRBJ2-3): GAGVSQSPSNKVTEKGKDVELRCDPISGHTALYWYRQSLGQGLEFLIYFQGNSAPDKSGLPSDRFSAERTGGSVSTLTIQRTQQEDSAVYLCASSPGGSTGAQYFGPGTRLTVL.

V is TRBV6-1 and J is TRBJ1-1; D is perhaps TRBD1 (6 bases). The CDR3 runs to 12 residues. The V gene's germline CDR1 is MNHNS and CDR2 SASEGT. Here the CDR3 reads CASRGIGAEAFF. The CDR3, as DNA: TGTGCTTCCAGGGGTATAGGCGCTGAAGCTTTCTTT.

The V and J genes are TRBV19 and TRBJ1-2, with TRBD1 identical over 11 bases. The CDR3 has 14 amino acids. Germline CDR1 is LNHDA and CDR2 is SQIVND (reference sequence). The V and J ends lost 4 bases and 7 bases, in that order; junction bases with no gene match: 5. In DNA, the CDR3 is TGTGCCAGTAGTACCGGACAGGGGGCAGGTGGCTACACCTTC. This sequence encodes CASSTGQGAGGYTF.

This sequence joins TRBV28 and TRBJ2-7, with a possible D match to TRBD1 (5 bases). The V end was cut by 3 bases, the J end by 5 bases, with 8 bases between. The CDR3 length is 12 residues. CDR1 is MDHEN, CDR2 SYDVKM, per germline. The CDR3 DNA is TGTGCCAGCAGTTTGAAAGGGGACGAGCAGTACTTC. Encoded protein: CASSLKGDEQYF.

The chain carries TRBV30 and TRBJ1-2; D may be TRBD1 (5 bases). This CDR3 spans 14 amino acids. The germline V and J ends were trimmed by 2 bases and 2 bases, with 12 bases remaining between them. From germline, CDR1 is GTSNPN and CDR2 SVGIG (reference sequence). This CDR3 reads CAWSRTSGNYGYTF. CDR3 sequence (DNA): TGTGCCTGGAGTCGGACATCGGGCAACTATGGCTACACCTTC. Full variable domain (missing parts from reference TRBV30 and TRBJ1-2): SQTIHQWPATLVQPVGSPLSLECTVEGTSNPNLYWYRQAAGRGLQLLFYSVGIGQISSEVPQNLSASRPQDRQFILSSKKLLLSDSGFYLCAWSRTSGNYGYTFGSGTRLTVV.